This T cell receptor (beta chain) is drawn from a study of Ad26.COV2.S vaccination and SARS-CoV-2 variants. The overall study: Into the muscle, Ad26.COV2.S was dosed once or twice, 56 days apart.

The J segment lost 6 bases and the V segment lost 4 bases, leaving 12 bases of the junction unmatched. This CDR3 is built from 18 residues. The germline V gene encodes CDR1 LGHNA and CDR2 YNFKEQ. Data came from immunoSEQ multiplex PCR; TCRdb stores just in-frame clones and leaves some out. The table shows approximately 410,000 clones, with 70% to 90% occurring only once. The treatment denotes: some 20 received Ad26.COV2.S at low or high dose, single or two shots; several received placebo; per-sample allocation not given. The investigators took samples on day 63 after the first vaccine or placebo injection. This adult donor, from Boston, was 18-55 years old.

Material: peripheral blood, obtained in a trial of Ad26.COV2.S vaccine versus placebo. V gene TRBV4-2 combines with J gene TRBJ2-3; TRBD2 agrees at 14 bases. The source is a person between 18 and 60 years old who received the Ad26.COV2.S COVID-19 vaccine or a placebo. CDR3 residues: CASSPAGTSGGGVDTQYF. CDR3 nucleotide sequence: TGTGCCAGCAGCCCGGCCGGGACTAGCGGGGGAGGTGTGGATACGCAGTATTTT.